One sample yielded the 27 T cell receptor beta chains listed below, sequenced in a study of T cell responses to AZD1222 COVID-19 vaccine. Data came from immunoSEQ multiplex PCR; TCRdb stores just in-frame clones and leaves some out. The table records around 140,000 clones, about 86% of them present only once. Sequencing was performed on peripheral blood, taken 28 days after the second AZD1222 dose. The receptor set was obtained from an adult who received the AZD1222 COVID-19 vaccine.

The chain's CDR3 is CASSSIAGAPMVDTQYF. CDR3 coding DNA: TGTGCCAGCAGTTCAATAGCGGGAGCGCCGATGGTGGATACGCAGTATTTT. V gene TRBV7-9 combines with J gene TRBJ2-3; 9 bases map to TRBD2. The CDR3 is made up of 17 amino acids. The germline gives CDR1 SEHNR, CDR2 FQNEAQ (reference sequence). V lost 6 bases, J lost 6 bases, and 16 bases stayed unmatched.

The V gene is TRBV7-2, the J gene TRBJ1-6; 10 positions match TRBD1. This CDR3 is 15 amino acids long. Germline trimming cut 5 bases from V and 6 bases from J; bases unmatched to any gene: 4. Germline V CDR1 and CDR2: SGHTA, FQGNSA. CDR3 in DNA: TGTGCCAGCAGCCCAGGGGACAGGGGTAATTCACCCCTCCACTTT. It yields the protein CASSPGDRGNSPLHF. Drawing the rest from reference TRBV7-2 and TRBJ1-6, the complete variable domain is GAGVSQSPSNKVTEKGKDVELRCDPISGHTALYWYRQSLGQGLEFLIYFQGNSAPDKSGLPSDRFSAERTGGSVSTLTIQRTQQEDSAVYLCASSPGDRGNSPLHFGNGTRLTVT.

This clone has only a few counts. The chain has TRBV5-4 and TRBJ2-2, with no clear D. Trimming shortened V by 4 bases and J by 0 bases, and 10 bases separated the two germline ends. This CDR3 has 15 residues. Germline CDR1 and CDR2: SGHNT and YYREEE (reference sequence). The CDR3 reads CASSRATANTGELFF. CDR3 nucleotides: TGTGCCAGCAGCCGGGCTACAGCGAACACCGGGGAGCTGTTTTTT.

V and J are TRBV5-1 and TRBJ2-5; D not certain. Germline lookup yields CDR1 SGHRS and CDR2 YFSETQ. The CDR3 extends over 16 amino acids. V was cut by 0 bases and J by 3 bases, with 15 bases left in between. The DNA of the CDR3 is TGCGCCAGCAGCTTGGGCTCTTACTCCCAGGAAGAGACCCAGTACTTC. Translated: CASSLGSYSQEETQYF.

V usage is TRBV20-1 and J usage is TRBJ2-7; 9 positions match TRBD2. This CDR3 has 14 residues. Germline CDR1 and CDR2: DFQATT and SNEGSKA (reference sequence). The V segment lost 3 bases and the J segment 4 bases; nucleotides outside the gene matches: 7. CDR3 in DNA: TGCAGTGCTAGTATGGTAGCGGGAGCGTACGAGCAGTACTTC. It is translated as CSASMVAGAYEQYF.

Worth noting for this clone: A read error may produce the germline difference seen at one junction end. The rearrangement uses TRBV7-7 and TRBJ2-2; D is perhaps TRBD2 (5 bases). This CDR3 has 15 amino acids. CDR1 and CDR2 (germline): SSHAT, FNYEAQ (reference sequence). The CDR3 nucleotides read TGTGCTAGCAGCGCCGAAGGAGGGAACACCGGGGAGCTGTTTTTT. Amino acids: CASSAEGGNTGELFF.

This sequence joins TRBV6-2 or TRBV6-3 and TRBJ2-7; D may be TRBD1 (5 bases). Germline-derived CDR1 and CDR2 are MNHEY and SVGEGT. Trimming removed 6 bases from V and 2 bases from J, with 8 bases in between. CDR3 length: 12 residues. Here the CDR3 reads CASSREAYEQYF. CDR3 nucleotides: TGTGCCAGCAGCAGGGAAGCCTACGAGCAGTACTTC.

The chain joins TRBV6-5 to TRBJ2-1, with D perhaps matching TRBD1 (6 bases). CDR3 size: 14 residues. CDR1 is MNHEY, CDR2 SVGAGI, per germline. The germline V and J ends were trimmed by 7 bases and 0 bases, with 10 bases remaining between them. CDR3 loop: CASKDSRSYNEQFF. In DNA, the CDR3 is TGTGCCAGCAAGGACAGTCGCTCCTACAATGAGCAGTTCTTC.

The gene calls are TRBV2 and TRBJ1-6, with D tentatively TRBD1 (6 bases). Germline CDR1 and CDR2: SNHLY and FYNNEI. The CDR3 has 14 amino acids. With 5 bases removed from V and 6 bases from J, the gap between germline ends came to 11 bases. The CDR3 reads CASSKQGLNSPLHF. The CDR3 bases are TGTGCCAGCAGTAAACAGGGCCTTAATTCACCCCTCCACTTT.

This sequence joins TRBV11-2 and TRBJ2-1; TRBD2 agrees at 10 bases. V gave up 3 bases and J gave up 6 bases; unmatched junction bases: 14. CDR1 and CDR2 from the germline V gene are SGHAT and FQNNGV. The CDR3 covers 18 residues. The CDR3: CASSFLSGGGPLTNEQFF. The CDR3 DNA reads as TGTGCCAGCAGCTTCCTAAGCGGGGGGGGACCTTTAACCAATGAGCAGTTCTTC.

This clone was observed a few times. The V gene is TRBV7-6, the J gene TRBJ1-1, with D perhaps matching TRBD1 (6 bases). The CDR3 runs to 14 residues. In germline, CDR1 is SGHVS, CDR2 FNYEAQ. Trimming stripped 1 base from V and 4 bases from J, with 10 bases between. The CDR3 protein is CASSLEGESTEAFF. The CDR3 DNA sequence: TGTGCCAGCAGCTTAGAGGGGGAGAGCACTGAAGCTTTCTTT.

This clone was seen once. The V call is TRBV6-5, the J call TRBJ2-1, with D unresolved. This CDR3 has 13 amino acids. V lost 2 bases and J lost 9, with 11 bases in between. CDR1 MNHEY and CDR2 SVGAGI come from the germline V gene. The CDR3 protein is CASSYVSRGEQFF. CDR3 DNA sequence: TGTGCCAGCAGTTACGTCTCCCGAGGTGAGCAGTTCTTC.

This clone was found a few times. The rearrangement uses TRBV5-4 and TRBJ1-1; maybe TRBD1 (5 bases). Germline V CDR1 and CDR2: SGHNT, YYREEE (reference sequence). CDR3 length: 14 amino acids. V gave up 4 bases and J gave up 3 bases, with 13 bases separating them. Here the CDR3 DNA reads TGTGCCAGCAGCGCCAGGGAAGGAGACACTGAAGCTTTCTTT. This encodes CASSAREGDTEAFF.

CDR3 loop: CASSLSGTQYF. CDR3 sequence (DNA): TGTGCCAGCAGTTTATCCGGGACCCAGTACTTC. The chain is built from TRBV28 and TRBJ2-5; D remains unclear. CDR3 length: 11 residues. V gave up 1 base and J gave up 7 bases, with 4 bases separating them. Germline V gene lookup returns CDR1 MDHEN and CDR2 SYDVKM.

The chain is built from TRBV27 and TRBJ2-1; 11 nucleotides align to TRBD1. This CDR3 comprises 14 residues. Germline V gene sequence: CDR1 MNHEY, CDR2 SMNVEV (reference sequence). V shed 6 bases and J 8 bases; nucleotides not matched to a gene: 6. CDR3 sequence: CASSSGTGGYEQFF. DNA of the CDR3: TGTGCCAGCAGCTCCGGGACAGGGGGGTATGAGCAGTTCTTC.

This clone was counted once. The chain joins TRBV12-3 or TRBV12-4 to TRBJ1-2; no definite D call. The CDR3 is 12 residues long. Trimming stripped 4 bases from V and 8 bases from J, with 11 bases between. CDR3 DNA sequence: TGTGCCAGCAGTTACTCCCGGGAGGGCTACACCTTC. It translates to CASSYSREGYTF.

The chain couples TRBV6-5 to TRBJ1-2; D gene unclear. Trimming left V 6 bases short and J 4 bases short, with 15 bases between. The CDR3 length is 14 residues. Germline V gene data show CDR1 as MNHEY and CDR2 as SVGAGI. The CDR3: CASRAPGLGYGYTF. The CDR3 nucleotides are TGTGCCAGCAGAGCTCCGGGTCTCGGCTATGGCTACACCTTC.

This chain links TRBV11-2 with TRBJ2-7, with D possibly being TRBD1 (5 bases). Germline V gives CDR1 SGHAT, CDR2 FQNNGV. The CDR3 sequence is 14 residues long. Deletions cut 2 bases from V and 1 base from J, with 9 bases between. The CDR3 loop is CASSLIRASYEQYF. The CDR3 DNA reads as TGTGCCAGCAGCTTAATCAGGGCGTCCTACGAGCAGTACTTC. Together with reference TRBV11-2 and TRBJ2-7, the CDR3 gives the full variable domain: EAGVAQSPRYKIIEKRQSVAFWCNPISGHATLYWYQQILGQGPKLLIQFQNNGVVDDSQLPKDRFSAERLKGVDSTLKIQPAKLEDSAVYLCASSLIRASYEQYFGPGTRLTVT.

The rearrangement links TRBV24-1 to TRBJ1-2, with a tentative D call TRBD1 (6 bases). The germline gives CDR1 KGHDR, CDR2 SFDVKD. The germline V and J ends were trimmed by 9 bases and 4 bases, with 14 bases remaining between them. The CDR3 is 13 amino acids. CDR3 DNA sequence: TGTGCCACCGCCAGTAGGGGGAGCTATGGCTACACCTTC. Translation gives CATASRGSYGYTF.

The genes are TRBV11-2 and TRBJ1-5; perhaps TRBD1 as D (6 bases). Trimming shortened V by 5 bases and J by 4 bases, and 9 bases separated the two germline ends. The CDR3 extends over 13 amino acids. The V gene's germline CDR1 is SGHAT and CDR2 FQNNGV. In nucleotides, the CDR3 is TGTGCCAGCAGCCCTGACAGGAATCAGCCCCAGCATTTT. Residues: CASSPDRNQPQHF.

The chain joins TRBV15 to TRBJ1-1; D unclear. The CDR3 loop spans 16 amino acids. Germline loops: CDR1 LNHNV, CDR2 YYDKDF (reference sequence). V lost 0 bases to trimming and J lost 9 bases, with 20 bases between them. The CDR3 sequence: CATSRDGWEVNSQAFF. In DNA form, the CDR3 reads TGTGCCACCAGCAGAGATGGTTGGGAGGTGAATAGTCAAGCTTTCTTT.

This chain uses TRBV10-1 with TRBJ2-7; D may be TRBD2 (5 bases). Per germline, CDR1 WNHNN and CDR2 SYGVQD (reference sequence). The CDR3 consists of 13 residues. V was cut by 3 bases and J by 7 bases, with 13 bases left in between. In nucleotides, the CDR3 is TGCGCCAGCAGTGACTTTGGTTCGGGGGAGCAGTACTTC. This sequence encodes CASSDFGSGEQYF.

The chain uses TRBV5-1 and TRBJ1-3; 7 bases are a match to TRBD1. The junction had 10 bases not matched to a gene; V was cut back by 0 bases and J by 1 base. Per germline, CDR1 SGHRS and CDR2 YFSETQ. CDR3 size: 18 residues. CDR3 in amino acids: CASSLAGQGVPSGNTIYF. The DNA of the CDR3 is TGCGCCAGCAGCTTGGCGGGGCAGGGGGTTCCTTCTGGAAACACCATATATTTT.

The V call is TRBV21-1, the J call TRBJ2-5; whether TRBD1, the table's D call, matches the DNA was not checked. TRBV21-1 is recorded as a pseudogene. The CDR3 runs to 14 residues. Here the CDR3 reads CASSSRHGGETQYF. DNA for the CDR3: TGTGCCAGCAGCAGCCGGCATGGGGGCGAGACCCAGTACTTC.

The chain combines TRBV3-1 (or the pseudogene TRBV3-2) with TRBJ1-1, with D maybe TRBD1 (6 bases). The CDR3 is made up of 14 amino acids. In germline, CDR1 is LGHDT, CDR2 YNNKEL (reference sequence). V dropped 0 bases and J dropped 3 bases, with 8 bases sitting between them. The DNA of the CDR3 is TGTGCCAGCAGCCAAGAAGGGGGGTACACTGAAGCTTTCTTT. The encoded protein is CASSQEGGYTEAFF.

About this clone: This sample also contains other DNA sequences that code for the same CDR3. V usage is TRBV10-1 and J usage is TRBJ2-1; D unresolved. CDR1 is WNHNN and CDR2 is SYGVQD in the germline V gene (reference sequence). The CDR3 covers 15 residues. Trimming removed 2 bases from V and 0 bases from J, with 8 bases in between. CDR3 DNA: TGCGCCAGCAGTGAGAGTCCCAGCTCCTACAATGAGCAGTTCTTC. This gives the protein CASSESPSSYNEQFF.

V usage is TRBV4-1 and J usage is TRBJ1-4; D not resolved. CDR3 size: 15 residues. Germline V lookup: CDR1 MGHRA, CDR2 YSYEKL. V was shortened by 2 bases and J by 0 bases, with 7 bases between the two germline ends. The CDR3 sequence: CASSQYYATNEKLFF. CDR3 nucleotide sequence: TGCGCCAGCAGCCAATACTATGCAACTAATGAAAAACTGTTTTTT.